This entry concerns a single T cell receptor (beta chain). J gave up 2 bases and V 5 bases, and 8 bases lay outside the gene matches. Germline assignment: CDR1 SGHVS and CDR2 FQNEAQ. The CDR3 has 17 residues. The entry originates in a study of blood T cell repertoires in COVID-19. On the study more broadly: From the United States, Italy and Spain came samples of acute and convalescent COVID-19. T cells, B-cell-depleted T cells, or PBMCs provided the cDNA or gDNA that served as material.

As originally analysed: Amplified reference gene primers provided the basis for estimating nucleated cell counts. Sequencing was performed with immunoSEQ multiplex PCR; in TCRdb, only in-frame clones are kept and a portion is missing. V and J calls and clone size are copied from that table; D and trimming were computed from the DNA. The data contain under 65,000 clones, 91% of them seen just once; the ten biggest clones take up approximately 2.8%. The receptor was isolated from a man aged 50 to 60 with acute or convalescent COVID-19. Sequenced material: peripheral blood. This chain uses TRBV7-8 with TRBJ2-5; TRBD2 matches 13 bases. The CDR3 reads CASSPRTSGGQQETQYF. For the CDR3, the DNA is TGTGCCAGCAGCCCTCGGACTAGCGGGGGCCAACAAGAGACCCAGTACTTC.